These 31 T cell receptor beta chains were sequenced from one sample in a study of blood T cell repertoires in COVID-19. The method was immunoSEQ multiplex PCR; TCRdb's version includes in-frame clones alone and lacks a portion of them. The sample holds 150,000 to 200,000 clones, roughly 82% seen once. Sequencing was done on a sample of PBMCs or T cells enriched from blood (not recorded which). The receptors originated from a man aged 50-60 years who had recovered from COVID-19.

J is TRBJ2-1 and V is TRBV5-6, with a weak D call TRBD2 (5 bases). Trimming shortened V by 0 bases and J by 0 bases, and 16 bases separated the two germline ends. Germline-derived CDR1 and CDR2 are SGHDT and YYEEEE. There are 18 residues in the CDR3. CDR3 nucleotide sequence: TGTGCCAGCAGCTTGGCCCTCAGCGGTCTGAGCTCCTACAATGAGCAGTTCTTC. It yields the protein CASSLALSGLSSYNEQFF.

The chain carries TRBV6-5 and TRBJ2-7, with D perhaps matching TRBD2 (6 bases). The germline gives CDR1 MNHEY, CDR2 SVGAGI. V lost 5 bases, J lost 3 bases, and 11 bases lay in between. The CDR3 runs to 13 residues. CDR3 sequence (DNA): TGTGCCAGCAGTACCCCTAGCGTCTACGAGCAGTACTTC. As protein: CASSTPSVYEQYF.

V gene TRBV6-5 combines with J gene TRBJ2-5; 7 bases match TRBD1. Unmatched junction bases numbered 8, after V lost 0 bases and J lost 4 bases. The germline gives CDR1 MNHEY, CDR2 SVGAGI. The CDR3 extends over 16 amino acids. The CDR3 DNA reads TGTGCCAGCAGTTACTCGATAGGGGGCGAAGGAGAGACCCAGTACTTC. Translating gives CASSYSIGGEGETQYF.

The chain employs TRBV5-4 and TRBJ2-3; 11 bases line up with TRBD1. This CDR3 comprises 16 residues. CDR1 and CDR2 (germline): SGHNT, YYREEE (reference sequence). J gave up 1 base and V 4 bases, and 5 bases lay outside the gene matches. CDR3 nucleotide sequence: TGTGCCAGCAGCCACGGACAGGGGGCTCGCACAGATACGCAGTATTTT. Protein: CASSHGQGARTDTQYF.

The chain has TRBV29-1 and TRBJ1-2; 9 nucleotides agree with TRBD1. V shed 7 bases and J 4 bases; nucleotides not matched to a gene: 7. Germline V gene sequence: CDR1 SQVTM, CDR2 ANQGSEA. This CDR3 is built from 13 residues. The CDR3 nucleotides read TGCAGCGGCGGGACAGGGAGTCCCTATGGCTACACCTTC. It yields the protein CSGGTGSPYGYTF.

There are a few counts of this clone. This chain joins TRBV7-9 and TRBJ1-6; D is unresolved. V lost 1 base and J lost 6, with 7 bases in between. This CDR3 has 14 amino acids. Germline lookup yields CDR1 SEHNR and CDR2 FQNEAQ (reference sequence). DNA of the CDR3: TGTGCCAGCAGCTTAGACGGGAGTAATTCACCCCTCCACTTT. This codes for CASSLDGSNSPLHF.

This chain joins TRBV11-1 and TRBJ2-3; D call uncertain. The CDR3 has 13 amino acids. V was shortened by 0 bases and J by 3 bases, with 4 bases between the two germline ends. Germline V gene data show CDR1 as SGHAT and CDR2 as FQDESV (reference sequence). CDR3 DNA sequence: TGTGCCAGCAGCTTAGCAGCGACAGATACGCAGTATTTT. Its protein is CASSLAATDTQYF.

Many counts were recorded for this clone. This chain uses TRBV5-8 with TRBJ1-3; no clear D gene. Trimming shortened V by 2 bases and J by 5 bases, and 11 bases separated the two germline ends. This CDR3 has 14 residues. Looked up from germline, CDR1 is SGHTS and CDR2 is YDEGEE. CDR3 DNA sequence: TGTGCCAGCAGCTTTGGCGGGTTGCGAAACACCATATATTTT. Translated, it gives CASSFGGLRNTIYF.

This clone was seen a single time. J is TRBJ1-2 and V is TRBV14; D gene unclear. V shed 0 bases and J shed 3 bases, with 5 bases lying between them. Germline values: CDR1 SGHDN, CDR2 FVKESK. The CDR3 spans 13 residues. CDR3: CASSQDPYYGYTF. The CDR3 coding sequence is TGTGCCAGCAGCCAAGACCCCTACTATGGCTACACCTTC.

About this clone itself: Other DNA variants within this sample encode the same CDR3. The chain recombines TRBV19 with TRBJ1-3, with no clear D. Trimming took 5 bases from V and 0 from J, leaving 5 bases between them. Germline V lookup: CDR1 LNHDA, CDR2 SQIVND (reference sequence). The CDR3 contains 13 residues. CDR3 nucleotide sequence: TGTGCCAGTAGTGAGAGCTCTGGAAACACCATATATTTT. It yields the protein CASSESSGNTIYF.

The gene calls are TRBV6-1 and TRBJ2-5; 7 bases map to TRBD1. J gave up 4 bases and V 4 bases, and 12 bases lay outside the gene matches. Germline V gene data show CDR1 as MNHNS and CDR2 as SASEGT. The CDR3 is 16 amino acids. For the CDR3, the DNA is TGTGCCAGCAGTGCCCGACAGGGCCGAATGGGAGAGACCCAGTACTTC. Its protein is CASSARQGRMGETQYF.

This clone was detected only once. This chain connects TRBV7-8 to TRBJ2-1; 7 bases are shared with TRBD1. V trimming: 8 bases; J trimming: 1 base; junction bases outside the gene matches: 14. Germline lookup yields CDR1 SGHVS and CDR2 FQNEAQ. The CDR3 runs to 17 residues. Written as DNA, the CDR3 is TGTGCCAGCTGCCTCACAGGGGTAATAAGATCCTACAATGAGCAGTTCTTC. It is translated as CASCLTGVIRSYNEQFF.

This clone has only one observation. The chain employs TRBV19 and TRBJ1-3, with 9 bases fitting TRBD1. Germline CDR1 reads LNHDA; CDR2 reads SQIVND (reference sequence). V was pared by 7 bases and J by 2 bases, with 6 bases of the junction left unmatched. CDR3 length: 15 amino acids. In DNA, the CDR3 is TGTGCCAGTACGGACAGGGGAAGTCCTGGAAACACCATATATTTT. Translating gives CASTDRGSPGNTIYF.

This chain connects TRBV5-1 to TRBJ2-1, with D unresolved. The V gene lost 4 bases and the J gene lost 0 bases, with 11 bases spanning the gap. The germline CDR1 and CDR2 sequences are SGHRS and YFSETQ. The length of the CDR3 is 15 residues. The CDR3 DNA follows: TGCGCCAGCAGCCCGACTCCCACCTCCTACAATGAGCAGTTCTTC. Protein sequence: CASSPTPTSYNEQFF.

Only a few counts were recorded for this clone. The chain's CDR3 is CASSTTGQVRGRPQHF. The CDR3, as DNA: TGTGCCAGTAGTACCACGGGACAGGTCAGGGGGCGGCCCCAGCATTTT. V and J are TRBV19 and TRBJ1-5, with TRBD1 matching over 8 bases. V was pared by 4 bases and J by 9 bases, with 14 bases of the junction left unmatched. Looked up from germline, CDR1 is LNHDA and CDR2 is SQIVND (reference sequence). There are 16 residues in the CDR3.

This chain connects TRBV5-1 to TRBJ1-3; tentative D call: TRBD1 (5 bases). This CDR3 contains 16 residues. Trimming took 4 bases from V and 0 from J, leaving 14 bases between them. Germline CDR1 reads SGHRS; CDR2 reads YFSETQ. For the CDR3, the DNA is TGCGCCAGCAGCAAACAGGATAGAGACTCTGGAAACACCATATATTTT. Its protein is CASSKQDRDSGNTIYF.

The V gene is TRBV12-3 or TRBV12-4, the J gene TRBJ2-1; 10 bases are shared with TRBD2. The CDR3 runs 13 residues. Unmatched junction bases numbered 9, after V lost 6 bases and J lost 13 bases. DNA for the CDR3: TGTGCCAGCAGGAAAATTAGCGGGGGGTATCAGTTCTTC. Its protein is CASRKISGGYQFF.

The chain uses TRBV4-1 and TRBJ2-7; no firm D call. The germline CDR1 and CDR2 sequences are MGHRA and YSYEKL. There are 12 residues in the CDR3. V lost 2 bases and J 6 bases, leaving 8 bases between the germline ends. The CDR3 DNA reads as TGCGCCAGCAGCCAAAGGTCTAGCGAGCAGTACTTC. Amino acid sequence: CASSQRSSEQYF.

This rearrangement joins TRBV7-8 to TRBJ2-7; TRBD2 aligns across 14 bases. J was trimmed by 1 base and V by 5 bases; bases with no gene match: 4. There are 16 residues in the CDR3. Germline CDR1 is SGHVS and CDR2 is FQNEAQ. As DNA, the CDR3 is TGTGCCAGCAGCCTACGACTAGCGGGGGGGTCCTACGAGCAGTACTTC. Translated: CASSLRLAGGSYEQYF.

Here the CDR3 DNA reads TGTGCCAGCAGCTTTGGGACTAGTGGCTACAATGAGCAGTTCTTC. As protein: CASSFGTSGYNEQFF. The J gene is TRBJ2-1, the V gene TRBV7-2, with 8 bases matching TRBD2. The junction had 4 bases not matched to a gene; V was cut back by 3 bases and J by 3 bases. Germline CDR1 and CDR2: SGHTA and FQGNSA. The CDR3 extends over 15 amino acids.

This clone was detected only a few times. The CDR3 nucleotides are TGTGCCAGCAGCGATCCTCCTAGCAGGCGAACCTACAATGAGCAGTTCTTC. Amino acids: CASSDPPSRRTYNEQFF. The chain couples TRBV7-9 to TRBJ2-1; the D gene is possibly TRBD2 (5 bases). CDR3 size: 17 residues. V was clipped by 5 bases and J by 2 bases, with 19 bases between them. Germline CDR1 reads SEHNR; CDR2 reads FQNEAQ (reference sequence).

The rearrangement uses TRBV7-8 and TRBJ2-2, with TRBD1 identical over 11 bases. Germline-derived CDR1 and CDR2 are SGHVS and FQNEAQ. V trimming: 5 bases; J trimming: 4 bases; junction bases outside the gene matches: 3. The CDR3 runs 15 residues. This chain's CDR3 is CASSSGQGATGELFF. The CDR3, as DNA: TGTGCCAGCAGCAGCGGACAGGGGGCCACCGGGGAGCTGTTTTTT.

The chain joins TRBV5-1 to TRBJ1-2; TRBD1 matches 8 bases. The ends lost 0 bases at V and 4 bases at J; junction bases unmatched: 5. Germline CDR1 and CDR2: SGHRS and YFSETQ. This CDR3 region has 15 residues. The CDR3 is CASSLVTRGPYGYTF. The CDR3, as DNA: TGCGCCAGCAGCTTGGTTACCAGGGGGCCCTATGGCTACACCTTC.

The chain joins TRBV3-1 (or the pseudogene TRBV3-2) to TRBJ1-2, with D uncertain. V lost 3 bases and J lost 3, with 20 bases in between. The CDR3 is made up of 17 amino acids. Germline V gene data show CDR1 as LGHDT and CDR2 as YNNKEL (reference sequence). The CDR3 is CASSHERRLGPDYGYTF. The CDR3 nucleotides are TGTGCCAGCAGCCACGAGAGAAGGTTGGGCCCCGACTATGGCTACACCTTC.

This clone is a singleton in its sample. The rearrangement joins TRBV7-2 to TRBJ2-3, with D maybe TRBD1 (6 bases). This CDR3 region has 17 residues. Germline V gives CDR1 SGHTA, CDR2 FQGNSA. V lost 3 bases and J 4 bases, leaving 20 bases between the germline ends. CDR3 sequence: CASSFGRPQGLSDTQYF. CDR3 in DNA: TGTGCCAGCAGCTTCGGGCGGCCCCAGGGGCTGTCAGATACGCAGTATTTT.

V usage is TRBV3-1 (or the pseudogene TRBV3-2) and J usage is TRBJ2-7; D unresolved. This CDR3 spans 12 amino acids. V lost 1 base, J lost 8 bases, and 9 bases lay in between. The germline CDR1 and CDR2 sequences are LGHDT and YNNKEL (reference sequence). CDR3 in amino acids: CASSQGQDQQYF. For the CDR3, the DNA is TGTGCCAGCAGCCAAGGCCAGGATCAGCAGTACTTC.

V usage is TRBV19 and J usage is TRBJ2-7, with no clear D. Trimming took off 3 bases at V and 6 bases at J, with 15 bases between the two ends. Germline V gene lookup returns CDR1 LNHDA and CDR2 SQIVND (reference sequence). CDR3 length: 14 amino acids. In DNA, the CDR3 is TGTGCCAGTAGTATTTCCGAAAGAGGTGGCGAGCAGTACTTC. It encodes CASSISERGGEQYF.

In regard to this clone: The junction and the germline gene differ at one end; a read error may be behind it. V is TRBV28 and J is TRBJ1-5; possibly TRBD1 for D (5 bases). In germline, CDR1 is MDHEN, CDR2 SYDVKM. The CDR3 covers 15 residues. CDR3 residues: CAVADSLYSNQPQHF. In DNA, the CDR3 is TGCGCCGTGGCCGACAGCCTCTATAGCAATCAGCCCCAGCATTTT.

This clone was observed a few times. The CDR3 is CASSLGVLQGEQPQHF. CDR3 in DNA: TGTGCCAGCAGCTTAGGGGTTCTGCAGGGGGAACAGCCCCAGCATTTT. The rearrangement uses TRBV7-8 and TRBJ1-5, with 7 bases fitting TRBD1. From germline, CDR1 is SGHVS and CDR2 FQNEAQ. V lost 1 base and J lost 7; bases outside the gene matches: 10. CDR3 length: 16 amino acids. Supplemented by reference TRBV7-8 and TRBJ1-5, the full variable domain reads GAGVSQSPRYKVAKRGQDVALRCDPISGHVSLFWYQQALGQGPEFLTYFQNEAQLDKSGLPSDRFFAERPEGSVSTLKIQRTQQEDSAVYLCASSLGVLQGEQPQHFGDGTRLSIL.

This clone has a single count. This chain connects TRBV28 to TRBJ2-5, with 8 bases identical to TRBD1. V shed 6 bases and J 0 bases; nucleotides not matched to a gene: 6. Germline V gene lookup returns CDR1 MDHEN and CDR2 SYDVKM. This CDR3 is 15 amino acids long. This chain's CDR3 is CASSQTGVDQETQYF. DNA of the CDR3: TGTGCCAGCAGCCAGACAGGGGTGGACCAAGAGACCCAGTACTTC.

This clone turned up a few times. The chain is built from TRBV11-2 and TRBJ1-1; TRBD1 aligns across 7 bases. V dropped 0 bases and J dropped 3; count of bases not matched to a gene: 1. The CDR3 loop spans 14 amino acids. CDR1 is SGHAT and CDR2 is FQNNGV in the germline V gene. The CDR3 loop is CASSLEGQYTEAFF. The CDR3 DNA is TGTGCCAGCAGCTTAGAGGGACAGTACACTGAAGCTTTCTTT.